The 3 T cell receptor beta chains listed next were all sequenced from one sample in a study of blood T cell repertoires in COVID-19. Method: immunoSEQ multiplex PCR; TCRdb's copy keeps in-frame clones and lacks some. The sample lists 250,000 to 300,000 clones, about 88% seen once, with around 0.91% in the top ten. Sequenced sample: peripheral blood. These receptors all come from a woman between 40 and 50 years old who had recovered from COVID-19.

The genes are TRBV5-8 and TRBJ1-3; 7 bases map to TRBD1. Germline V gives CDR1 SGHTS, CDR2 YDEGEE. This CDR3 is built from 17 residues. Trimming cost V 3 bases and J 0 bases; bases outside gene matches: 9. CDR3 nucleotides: TGTGCCAGCAGCTGGACAGGCGGGGTTGGCTCTGGAAACACCATATATTTT. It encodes CASSWTGGVGSGNTIYF.

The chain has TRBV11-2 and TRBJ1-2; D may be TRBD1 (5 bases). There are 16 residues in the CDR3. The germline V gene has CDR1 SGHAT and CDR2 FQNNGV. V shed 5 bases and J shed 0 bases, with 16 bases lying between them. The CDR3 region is CASSPLQVLANYGYTF. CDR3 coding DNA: TGTGCCAGCAGCCCCTTACAGGTTTTAGCTAACTATGGCTACACCTTC. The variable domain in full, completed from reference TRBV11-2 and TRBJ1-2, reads EAGVAQSPRYKIIEKRQSVAFWCNPISGHATLYWYQQILGQGPKLLIQFQNNGVVDDSQLPKDRFSAERLKGVDSTLKIQPAKLEDSAVYLCASSPLQVLANYGYTFGSGTRLTVV.

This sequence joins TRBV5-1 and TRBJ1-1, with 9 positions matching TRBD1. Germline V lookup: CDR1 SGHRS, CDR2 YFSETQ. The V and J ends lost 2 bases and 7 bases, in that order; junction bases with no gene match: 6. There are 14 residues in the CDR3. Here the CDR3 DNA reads TGCGCCAGCAGCTTCGGACAGGGGTGGGGTGAAGCTTTCTTT. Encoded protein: CASSFGQGWGEAFF. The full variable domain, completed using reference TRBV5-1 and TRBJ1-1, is KAGVTQTPRYLIKTRGQQVTLSCSPISGHRSVSWYQQTPGQGLQFLFEYFSETQRNKGNFPGRFSGRQFSNSRSEMNVSTLELGDSALYLCASSFGQGWGEAFFGQGTRLTVV.